This passage covers 25 T cell receptor beta chains from one sample sequenced in a study of cytomegalovirus exposure and HLA in healthy donors. It was with 60 Vbeta and 13 Jbeta primers that the PCR ran. Clones were read by immunoSEQ multiplex PCR, and TCRdb kept only the in-frame ones, dropping some. This specimen shows around 76,000 clones; the ten leading clones hold about 0.83%. The specimen sequenced was PBMCs. The source of these receptors is a boy younger than 18 in good health and CMV-seronegative.

This sequence joins TRBV9 and TRBJ1-2, with 8 bases that match TRBD1. After removal of 0 bases from V and 3 bases from J, the junction contained 4 bases not matched to a gene. The germline V gene has CDR1 SGDLS and CDR2 YYNGEE. This CDR3 spans 15 amino acids. DNA of the CDR3: TGTGCCAGCAGCGTAGCCCCAGGGGGCGACTATGGCTACACCTTC. This gives the protein CASSVAPGGDYGYTF.

The CDR3 region is CASSGQGAYEQYF. Written as DNA, the CDR3 is TGTGCCAGCAGCGGACAGGGGGCCTACGAGCAGTACTTC. The chain recombines TRBV9 with TRBJ2-7, with 9 bases matching TRBD1. The J segment lost 2 bases and the V segment lost 3 bases, leaving 0 bases of the junction unmatched. This CDR3 is 13 amino acids long. Germline V gene lookup returns CDR1 SGDLS and CDR2 YYNGEE. The full variable domain, rest sourced from reference TRBV9 and TRBJ2-7, is DSGVTQTPKHLITATGQRVTLRCSPRSGDLSVYWYQQSLDQGLQFLIQYYNGEERAKGNILERFSAQQFPDLHSELNLSSLELGDSALYFCASSGQGAYEQYFGPGTRLTVT.

V gene TRBV29-1 combines with J gene TRBJ1-3; no definite D call. V gave up 4 bases and J gave up 4 bases, with 5 bases separating them. This CDR3 is built from 11 residues. Germline lookup yields CDR1 SQVTM and CDR2 ANQGSEA. CDR3 in amino acids: CSVVSGNTIYF. Written as DNA, the CDR3 is TGCAGCGTTGTTTCGGGAAACACCATATATTTT.

The chain is built from TRBV4-1 and TRBJ1-1; D is ambiguous. Germline assignment: CDR1 MGHRA and CDR2 YSYEKL. CDR3 length equals 15 residues. The ends were cut back, 0 bases at V and 10 bases at J, with 18 bases in the middle. CDR3 in DNA: TGCGCCAGCAGCCAAGATCACAAGGGTCAGCGGTTAGCTTTCTTT. Protein sequence: CASSQDHKGQRLAFF.

This rearrangement joins TRBV5-1 to TRBJ1-6; 8 positions agree with TRBD1. Germline CDR1 SGHRS, CDR2 YFSETQ. The CDR3 extends over 16 amino acids. The trim removed 3 bases at V and 9 bases at J, leaving 11 bases unmatched. CDR3 region: CASSSDGQGSLSPLHF. CDR3 nucleotide sequence: TGCGCCAGCAGCTCGGACGGACAGGGTTCCCTTTCACCCCTCCACTTT. The complete variable domain, with remaining parts taken from reference TRBV5-1 and TRBJ1-6, reads KAGVTQTPRYLIKTRGQQVTLSCSPISGHRSVSWYQQTPGQGLQFLFEYFSETQRNKGNFPGRFSGRQFSNSRSEMNVSTLELGDSALYLCASSSDGQGSLSPLHFGNGTRLTVT.

The J gene is TRBJ1-6, the V gene TRBV19; perhaps TRBD1 as D (6 bases). The germline CDR1 and CDR2 sequences are LNHDA and SQIVND (reference sequence). CDR3 length equals 15 residues. V was shortened by 7 bases and J by 7 bases, with 17 bases between the two germline ends. CDR3 protein: CASKHREKINSPLHF. The DNA for the CDR3 is TGTGCCAGTAAGCACAGGGAAAAGATAAATTCACCCCTCCACTTT.

The rearrangement uses TRBV27 and TRBJ1-5; D possibly corresponds to TRBD1 (5 bases). V was clipped by 5 bases and J by 3 bases, with 17 bases between them. CDR1 MNHEY and CDR2 SMNVEV come from the germline V gene (reference sequence). The CDR3 spans 16 residues. CDR3 loop: CASSPHLGGVNQPQHF. The CDR3 DNA reads TGTGCCAGCAGTCCCCACCTGGGAGGGGTCAATCAGCCCCAGCATTTT.

The chain carries TRBV10-3 and TRBJ2-3; maybe TRBD1 (6 bases). V was shortened by 2 bases and J by 0 bases, with 6 bases between the two germline ends. CDR1 and CDR2 from the germline V gene are ENHRY and SYGVKD. The CDR3 is 14 residues long. CDR3 DNA: TGTGCCATCAGTGAGACAGGGAGCACAGATACGCAGTATTTT. This codes for CAISETGSTDTQYF.

The chain is built from TRBV7-2 and TRBJ1-2; D gene unclear. CDR1 is SGHTA and CDR2 is FQGNSA in the germline V gene. The CDR3 has 15 amino acids. The germline V and J ends were trimmed by 1 base and 4 bases, with 13 bases remaining between them. CDR3 DNA: TGTGCCAGCAGCTTAGGTTGGAACGCGGCCTATGGCTACACCTTC. Its protein product is CASSLGWNAAYGYTF.

The CDR3 DNA reads as TGCGCCAGCAGCTTGGAGGGACAGGGAGTCAATGGCTACACCTTC. Amino acid sequence: CASSLEGQGVNGYTF. The chain has TRBV5-1 and TRBJ1-2, with 9 positions matching TRBD1. V shed 0 bases, J shed 6 bases, and the junction held 6 bases outside the gene matches. The CDR3 is 15 residues long. Germline loops: CDR1 SGHRS, CDR2 YFSETQ.

The chain is built from TRBV5-1 and TRBJ1-2, with TRBD1 identical over 7 bases. V lost 3 bases to trimming and J lost 6 bases; unmatched junction nucleotides: 17. CDR1 is SGHRS, CDR2 YFSETQ, per germline. This CDR3 region has 17 residues. In DNA, the CDR3 is TGCGCCAGCAGCTATGATCTTAACGGAGACAGGGAGGATGGCTACACCTTC. As protein: CASSYDLNGDREDGYTF.

In DNA form, the CDR3 reads TGCGCCAGCAGCGAAGGAGAGGAGACTTCCTACAATGAGCAGTTCTTC. Encoded protein: CASSEGEETSYNEQFF. The chain couples TRBV4-1 to TRBJ2-1; D gene ambiguous. The germline V gene has CDR1 MGHRA and CDR2 YSYEKL. Deletions cut 5 bases from V and 1 base from J, with 15 bases between. The CDR3 loop spans 16 amino acids.

The chain is built from TRBV18 and TRBJ2-7, with 10 positions matching TRBD2. V lost 0 bases, J lost 4 bases, and 0 bases stayed unmatched. Germline CDR1 reads KGHSH; CDR2 reads LQKENI. The CDR3 loop spans 14 amino acids. The CDR3 nucleotides are TGTGCCAGCTCACCACCGACTAGCGGGTACGAGCAGTACTTC. This codes for CASSPPTSGYEQYF.

The chain joins TRBV5-1 to TRBJ1-1; 11 nucleotides align to TRBD1. The V gene's germline CDR1 is SGHRS and CDR2 YFSETQ. This CDR3 contains 17 residues. After removal of 5 bases from V and 2 bases from J, the junction contained 11 bases not matched to a gene. CDR3 DNA: TGCGCCAGCAGTCATGGACAGGGGGCGCGGGGAAACACTGAAGCTTTCTTT. This gives the protein CASSHGQGARGNTEAFF.

The chain joins TRBV7-2 to TRBJ2-3, with no clear D. Trimming took 5 bases from V and 5 from J, leaving 11 bases between them. Germline V gene data show CDR1 as SGHTA and CDR2 as FQGNSA. The CDR3 is 13 amino acids. In DNA, the CDR3 is TGTGCCAGCAGCGTCTTGCGGCAAGATACGCAGTATTTT. Translation: CASSVLRQDTQYF.

V gene TRBV2 combines with J gene TRBJ2-3, with 8 nucleotides matching TRBD1. The CDR3 totals 17 residues. The germline CDR1 and CDR2 sequences are SNHLY and FYNNEI. The V gene end was trimmed by 6 bases and the J gene end by 6 bases; junction bases not matched to a gene: 17. Written as DNA, the CDR3 is TGTGCCAGCAGAACAGACCGGGACAGGATTACTACGGATACGCAGTATTTT. The encoded protein is CASRTDRDRITTDTQYF.

This chain joins TRBV9 and TRBJ2-1, with a possible D match to TRBD1 (6 bases). CDR1 and CDR2 (germline): SGDLS, YYNGEE. Trimming took off 0 bases at V and 4 bases at J, with 11 bases between the two ends. The CDR3 sequence is 15 residues long. CDR3: CASSVGGRGYNEQFF. The CDR3 DNA is TGTGCCAGCAGCGTAGGGGGGCGTGGGTACAATGAGCAGTTCTTC. The variable domain in full, completed from reference TRBV9 and TRBJ2-1, reads DSGVTQTPKHLITATGQRVTLRCSPRSGDLSVYWYQQSLDQGLQFLIQYYNGEERAKGNILERFSAQQFPDLHSELNLSSLELGDSALYFCASSVGGRGYNEQFFGPGTRLTVL.

V and J are TRBV6-1 and TRBJ1-4; D call uncertain. The CDR3 runs to 14 residues. Germline CDR1 is MNHNS and CDR2 is SASEGT. V gave up 3 bases and J gave up 7 bases, with 12 bases separating them. CDR3 in amino acids: CASSDRRVGEKLFF. The CDR3, as DNA: TGTGCCAGCAGTGACAGGCGGGTCGGTGAAAAACTGTTTTTT.

J is TRBJ1-2 and V is TRBV27; D is unclear. This CDR3 region has 14 residues. The V gene lost 2 bases and the J gene lost 2 bases, with 9 bases spanning the gap. Per the germline V gene, CDR1 is MNHEY and CDR2 is SMNVEV (reference sequence). Here the CDR3 reads CASSLGGENYGYTF. In nucleotides, the CDR3 is TGTGCCAGCAGTTTAGGCGGCGAAAACTATGGCTACACCTTC.

The gene calls are TRBV5-6 and TRBJ1-2; D gene unclear. The germline V gene encodes CDR1 SGHDT and CDR2 YYEEEE. The CDR3 covers 15 residues. V was shortened by 5 bases and J by 2 bases, with 16 bases between the two germline ends. Here the CDR3 reads CASRKAGEFNYGYTF. CDR3 DNA sequence: TGTGCCAGCAGGAAGGCCGGGGAATTCAACTATGGCTACACCTTC.

In nucleotides, the CDR3 is TGCGCCAGCAGCCCAGTCCCGGGACAGGGGGCGTGGGAGCTGAGCACCGGGGAGCTGTTTTTT. It is translated as CASSPVPGQGAWELSTGELFF. The chain combines TRBV5-1 with TRBJ2-2; TRBD1 matches 12 bases. J lost 4 bases, V lost 4 bases, and 20 bases had no gene match. This CDR3 spans 21 amino acids. Germline-derived CDR1 and CDR2 are SGHRS and YFSETQ.

This sequence joins TRBV6-5 and TRBJ1-2; D perhaps matches TRBD1 (5 bases). The length of the CDR3 is 13 residues. V lost 7 bases and J 6 bases, leaving 15 bases between the germline ends. Germline V gives CDR1 MNHEY, CDR2 SVGAGI. The CDR3 reads CASTRVPRDGYTF. For the CDR3, the DNA is TGTGCCAGCACCAGAGTACCCAGGGATGGCTACACCTTC.

The chain couples TRBV9 to TRBJ2-3; 10 bases agree with TRBD1. The CDR3 has 15 residues. The V gene's germline CDR1 is SGDLS and CDR2 YYNGEE. The ends lost 4 bases at V and 5 bases at J; junction bases unmatched: 7. CDR3 region: CASSPDRGRGDTQYF. The DNA for the CDR3 is TGTGCCAGCAGCCCCGACAGGGGGCGCGGAGATACGCAGTATTTT.

The rearrangement uses TRBV5-6 and TRBJ1-1; D may be TRBD1 (5 bases). CDR1 is SGHDT, CDR2 YYEEEE, per germline. The CDR3 totals 17 residues. Trimming left V 0 bases short and J 5 bases short, with 20 bases between. As DNA, the CDR3 is TGTGCCAGCAGCTTGGCGGGACGGGCCGCCGGGGGGACTGAAGCTTTCTTT. This sequence encodes CASSLAGRAAGGTEAFF. The full variable domain, in which reference TRBV5-6 and TRBJ1-1 provide the parts outside the CDR3, is DAGVTQSPTHLIKTRGQQVTLRCSPKSGHDTVSWYQQALGQGPQFIFQYYEEEERQRGNFPDRFSGHQFPNYSSELNVNALLLGDSALYLCASSLAGRAAGGTEAFFGQGTRLTVV.

V is TRBV18 and J is TRBJ1-6; D is ambiguous. This CDR3 region has 13 residues. Germline lookup yields CDR1 KGHSH and CDR2 LQKENI. The V end lost 3 bases, the J end lost 10 bases, and 10 bases lay between the germline ends. CDR3 bases: TGTGCCAGCTCACCCAGTTTCGAATCACCCCTCCACTTT. It yields the protein CASSPSFESPLHF. Full variable domain (missing parts from reference TRBV18 and TRBJ1-6): NAGVMQNPRHLVRRRGQEARLRCSPMKGHSHVYWYRQLPEEGLKFMVYLQKENIIDESGMPKERFSAEFPKEGPSILRIQQVVRGDSAAYFCASSPSFESPLHFGNGTRLTVT.